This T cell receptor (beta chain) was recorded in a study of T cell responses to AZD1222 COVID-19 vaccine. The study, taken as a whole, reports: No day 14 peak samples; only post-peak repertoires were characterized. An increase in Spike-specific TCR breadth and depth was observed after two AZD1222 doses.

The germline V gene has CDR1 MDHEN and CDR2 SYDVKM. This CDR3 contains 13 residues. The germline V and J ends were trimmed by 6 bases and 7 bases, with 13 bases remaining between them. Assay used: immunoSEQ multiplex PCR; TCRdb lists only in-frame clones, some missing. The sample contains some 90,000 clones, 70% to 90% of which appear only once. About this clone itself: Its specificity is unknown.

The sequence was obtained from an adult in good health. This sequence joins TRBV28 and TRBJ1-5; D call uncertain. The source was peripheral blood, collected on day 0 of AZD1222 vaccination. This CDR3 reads CASSSPPSQPQHF. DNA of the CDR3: TGTGCCAGCAGCTCCCCCCCATCGCAGCCCCAGCATTTT. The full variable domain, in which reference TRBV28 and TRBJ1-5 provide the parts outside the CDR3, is DVKVTQSSRYLVKRTGEKVFLECVQDMDHENMFWYRQDPGLGLRLIYFSYDVKMKEKGDIPEGYSVSREKKERFSLILESASTNQTSMYLCASSSPPSQPQHFGDGTRLSIL.